This T cell receptor beta chain was recovered during a study of blood T cell repertoires in COVID-19. This clone showed up just once. Original handling: Amplification of reference gene primers was used by the study to estimate nucleated cell counts. This table comes from immunoSEQ multiplex PCR, and its TCRdb copy is limited to in-frame clones, with some not included. The V and J calls and the clone size are those of that table, but D and trimming were determined from the DNA. The sample has approximately 300,000 clones, roughly 88% seen once. The source is a woman aged 50 to 65 with acute or convalescent COVID-19. Sequencing input: peripheral blood.

The CDR3 nucleotides are TGTGCCAGCAGACGAACAGACACCGGGGAGCTGTTTTTT. Translating gives CASRRTDTGELFF. The rearrangement links TRBV28 to TRBJ2-2; D not certain. Germline CDR1 reads MDHEN; CDR2 reads SYDVKM. Trimming removed 6 bases from V and 3 bases from J, with 8 bases in between. The CDR3 loop spans 13 amino acids.